Listed here are 32 T cell receptor beta chains from one sample, sequenced in a study of blood T cell repertoires in COVID-19. Profiling relied on immunoSEQ multiplex PCR, and the TCRdb table lists in-frame clones only, not all of them. The sample consists of over 250,000 clones, around 90% of them appearing once. Input material: PBMCs or T cells enriched from blood (not recorded which). The receptors come from a woman aged 60 to 75 in a cohort exposed to, infected with or recovered from COVID-19 (not recorded which).

The V gene is TRBV7-3, the J gene TRBJ2-1; the D gene is possibly TRBD2 (6 bases). The ends were cut back, 2 bases at V and 4 bases at J, with 12 bases in the middle. Germline loops: CDR1 SGHTA, CDR2 FQGTGA. The CDR3 spans 15 residues. The CDR3 coding sequence is TGTGCCAGCAGCTTAGGGGCAGGGACTTACAATGAGCAGTTCTTC. Protein product: CASSLGAGTYNEQFF.

This clone was detected only a few times. A much larger clone is a single base away; this may be a read error. Other DNA sequences of this sample code for an identical CDR3. The chain has TRBV3-1 (or the pseudogene TRBV3-2) and TRBJ2-1, with D unclear. Germline V gene sequence: CDR1 LGHDT, CDR2 YNNKEL (reference sequence). V lost 2 bases, J lost 4 bases, and 3 bases lay in between. The CDR3 is 12 residues long. Here the CDR3 reads CASSQSYNEQFF. In DNA form, the CDR3 reads TGTGCCAGCAGCCAATCTTACAATGAGCAGTTCTTC.

The chain is built from TRBV28 and TRBJ1-1, with 12 positions matching TRBD1. V trimming: 4 bases; J trimming: 5 bases; junction bases outside the gene matches: 11. The CDR3 covers 17 residues. The germline gives CDR1 MDHEN, CDR2 SYDVKM. The CDR3 loop is CASSSAGTGGASTEAFF. CDR3 nucleotide sequence: TGTGCCAGCAGTTCCGCCGGGACAGGGGGCGCCTCAACTGAAGCTTTCTTT.

This chain connects TRBV5-1 to TRBJ2-7; 9 bases agree with TRBD1. CDR1 and CDR2 from the germline V gene are SGHRS and YFSETQ. Trimming cost V 4 bases and J 5 bases; bases outside gene matches: 10. This CDR3 region has 15 residues. CDR3 protein: CASSIRQGVYDEQYF. CDR3 in DNA: TGCGCCAGCAGCATCCGACAGGGGGTCTACGACGAGCAGTACTTC. The whole variable domain, remainder taken from reference TRBV5-1 and TRBJ2-7, is KAGVTQTPRYLIKTRGQQVTLSCSPISGHRSVSWYQQTPGQGLQFLFEYFSETQRNKGNFPGRFSGRQFSNSRSEMNVSTLELGDSALYLCASSIRQGVYDEQYFGPGTRLTVT.

This chain joins TRBV6-1 and TRBJ1-3, with 7 bases fitting TRBD1. Germline-derived CDR1 and CDR2 are MNHNS and SASEGT. This CDR3 is built from 15 residues. V lost 2 bases, J lost 4 bases, and 5 bases stayed unmatched. The DNA of the CDR3 is TGTGCCAGCAGTGAAAACAGGGGAAAAGGAAACACCATATATTTT. It yields the protein CASSENRGKGNTIYF.

J is TRBJ1-5 and V is TRBV15, with D tentatively TRBD1 (6 bases). Germline V CDR1 and CDR2: LNHNV, YYDKDF (reference sequence). The CDR3 loop spans 12 amino acids. V lost 8 bases and J lost 7, with 12 bases in between. The CDR3 DNA sequence: TGTGCCACCCACAGGGTAGGGCAGCCCCAGCATTTT. It encodes CATHRVGQPQHF.

A few counts support this clone. This chain links TRBV5-4 with TRBJ2-1; D ambiguous. The CDR3 contains 15 residues. V was pared by 0 bases and J by 6 bases, with 13 bases between. CDR1 and CDR2 (germline): SGHNT, YYREEE (reference sequence). CDR3 nucleotides: TGTGCCAGCAGCTTGGTTCAGACTGCAGTCAATGAGCAGTTCTTC. It encodes CASSLVQTAVNEQFF.

This clone was counted a few times. V and J are TRBV9 and TRBJ1-2; D unclear. From germline, CDR1 is SGDLS and CDR2 YYNGEE. The CDR3 spans 14 residues. Trimming pared 4 bases from V and 2 bases from J, leaving 12 bases between. Written as DNA, the CDR3 is TGTGCCAGCAGCCCTAGTGACTCGAACTATGGCTACACCTTC. As protein: CASSPSDSNYGYTF.

Notes on this clone: The junction and the germline gene differ at one end; a read error may be behind it. The chain employs TRBV3-1 (or the pseudogene TRBV3-2) and TRBJ2-1, with D possibly matching TRBD2 (6 bases). The CDR3 has 17 residues. Looked up from germline, CDR1 is LGHDT and CDR2 is YNNKEL (reference sequence). The chain's CDR3 is CASSPTEFTSSHNEQFF. CDR3 nucleotide sequence: TGTGCCAGCAGCCCCACGGAGTTCACTAGCTCCCACAATGAGCAGTTCTTC.

The CDR3 DNA is TGTGCCAGCAAGATAAACGGGAACTCTGGAAACACCATATATTTT. It translates to CASKINGNSGNTIYF. The rearrangement uses TRBV27 and TRBJ1-3; D call uncertain. This CDR3 has 15 residues. V was pared by 7 bases and J by 0 bases, with 13 bases between. Germline loops: CDR1 MNHEY, CDR2 SMNVEV (reference sequence).

The chain couples TRBV19 to TRBJ2-3, with D unresolved. The germline V gene encodes CDR1 LNHDA and CDR2 SQIVND (reference sequence). The V gene lost 8 bases and the J gene lost 1 base, with 10 bases spanning the gap. The CDR3 spans 13 residues. CDR3 DNA: TGTGCCAGTTTGATACGGGGCACAGATACGCAGTATTTT. Its protein product is CASLIRGTDTQYF.

This chain connects TRBV2 to TRBJ2-1; 10 bases are shared with TRBD2. The CDR3 contains 14 residues. CDR1 and CDR2 from the germline V gene are SNHLY and FYNNEI. J gave up 9 bases and V 5 bases, and 7 bases lay outside the gene matches. The CDR3 is CASSLAGGFGEQFF. The CDR3 DNA reads as TGTGCCAGCAGTTTAGCGGGAGGTTTTGGTGAGCAGTTCTTC.

The genes are TRBV7-9 and TRBJ2-1, with D perhaps TRBD1 (5 bases). CDR3 length: 14 amino acids. V dropped 3 bases and J dropped 3 bases, with 9 bases sitting between them. The germline CDR1 and CDR2 sequences are SEHNR and FQNEAQ (reference sequence). Written as DNA, the CDR3 is TGTGCCAGCAGCTTCGCCGACAGCTACAATGAGCAGTTCTTC. This encodes CASSFADSYNEQFF.

J is TRBJ1-6 and V is TRBV2; D remains ambiguous. Germline V lookup: CDR1 SNHLY, CDR2 FYNNEI. The CDR3 length is 12 residues. The V end was cut by 3 bases, the J end by 11 bases, with 8 bases between. The CDR3 here is CASSEGIAPLHF. CDR3 nucleotides: TGTGCCAGCAGTGAGGGCATCGCACCCCTCCACTTT.

This sequence joins TRBV27 and TRBJ2-3; D perhaps matches TRBD2 (5 bases). The V end was cut by 5 bases, the J end by 5 bases, with 14 bases between. Germline-derived CDR1 and CDR2 are MNHEY and SMNVEV (reference sequence). The length of the CDR3 is 14 residues. The CDR3 region has the DNA TGTGCCAGCAGTCCCGGGATCTGGGTAGATACGCAGTATTTT. The encoded protein is CASSPGIWVDTQYF.

J is TRBJ1-2 and V is TRBV6-1; 7 nucleotides match TRBD1. The germline gives CDR1 MNHNS, CDR2 SASEGT. The J segment lost 8 bases and the V segment lost 1 base, leaving 7 bases of the junction unmatched. The CDR3 loop spans 14 amino acids. DNA of the CDR3: TGTGCCAGCAGTGAAGATCCCACAGGGGTGGGCTACACCTTC. It codes for CASSEDPTGVGYTF.

The chain employs TRBV10-2 and TRBJ2-7; TRBD1 matches 8 bases. Germline V gives CDR1 WSHSY, CDR2 SAAADI. The CDR3 runs 13 residues. V gave up 8 bases and J gave up 3 bases; unmatched junction bases: 6. The CDR3 region is CASGGQANYEQYF. The CDR3 bases are TGCGCCAGCGGGGGACAGGCGAACTACGAGCAGTACTTC.

J is TRBJ2-1 and V is TRBV19; TRBD2 agrees at 14 bases. The V and J ends lost 3 bases and 10 bases, in that order; junction bases with no gene match: 2. The CDR3 has 14 amino acids. Germline CDR1 is LNHDA and CDR2 is SQIVND (reference sequence). CDR3 in amino acids: CASSMGLAGDEQFF. DNA of the CDR3: TGTGCCAGTAGTATGGGACTAGCGGGAGACGAGCAGTTCTTC.

The chain joins TRBV4-3 to TRBJ2-2; 8 nucleotides line up with TRBD2. Losses at the gene ends were 0 bases for V and 5 bases for J; bases not matched to a gene: 17. Germline CDR1 is LGHNA and CDR2 is YSLEER. This CDR3 spans 20 amino acids. The CDR3 region has the DNA TGCGCCAGCAGCCAAGATCGAGTCGGCGGAGCGGGAGTTGGTACCGGGGAGCTGTTTTTT. Protein product: CASSQDRVGGAGVGTGELFF.

This chain connects TRBV5-1 to TRBJ1-1; the D is unclear. The CDR3 is 14 residues long. V lost 2 bases, J lost 4 bases, and 12 bases lay in between. The germline gives CDR1 SGHRS, CDR2 YFSETQ. The chain's CDR3 is CASSFGGLGTEAFF. The DNA for the CDR3 is TGCGCCAGCAGCTTTGGAGGGCTTGGCACTGAAGCTTTCTTT.

This rearrangement joins TRBV5-1 to TRBJ2-7; 7 nucleotides line up with TRBD2. The CDR3 is 16 amino acids. Germline lookup yields CDR1 SGHRS and CDR2 YFSETQ. The J segment lost 0 bases and the V segment lost 2 bases, leaving 8 bases of the junction unmatched. The CDR3 DNA sequence: TGCGCCAGCAGCTTACGGGCGCTAGCGGCCTCCTACGAGCAGTACTTC. Translating gives CASSLRALAASYEQYF.

V usage is TRBV7-3 and J usage is TRBJ1-2, with a tentative D call TRBD1 (5 bases). This CDR3 comprises 14 residues. Per germline, CDR1 SGHTA and CDR2 FQGTGA. Trimming stripped 5 bases from V and 6 bases from J, with 16 bases between. The CDR3 spells CASSETVNSNGYTF. The DNA for the CDR3 is TGTGCCAGCAGCGAGACAGTCAACTCCAATGGCTACACCTTC.

The gene calls are TRBV4-2 and TRBJ2-1, with TRBD2 identical over 8 bases. Trimming at V came to 1 base and at J to 12 bases, leaving 20 bases not matched to a gene. Germline CDR1 and CDR2: LGHNA and YNFKEQ. This CDR3 spans 18 amino acids. CDR3 sequence: CASSQVWASGSVLHSQFF. The CDR3 coding sequence is TGTGCCAGCAGCCAAGTGTGGGCTAGCGGGTCTGTACTACACTCGCAGTTCTTC.

J is TRBJ1-4 and V is TRBV3-1 (or the pseudogene TRBV3-2); D unresolved. V dropped 4 bases and J dropped 7 bases, with 10 bases sitting between them. Germline CDR1 LGHDT, CDR2 YNNKEL (reference sequence). There are 13 residues in the CDR3. This CDR3 reads CASSRQRGEKLFF. The CDR3 nucleotides read TGTGCCAGCAGCCGCCAGCGGGGTGAAAAACTGTTTTTT.

The chain links TRBV2 to TRBJ1-6; 10 nucleotides match TRBD1. Germline CDR1 SNHLY, CDR2 FYNNEI. J was trimmed by 7 bases and V by 6 bases; bases with no gene match: 6. The CDR3 sequence is 15 residues long. The DNA for the CDR3 is TGTGCCAGCAGCCTCTGGGACAGGGGCAATTCACCCCTCCACTTT. Its translation is CASSLWDRGNSPLHF.

CDR3 sequence (DNA): TGTGCCAGCAGCCCCCGGGACACAAAAGAGACCCAGTACTTC. It translates to CASSPRDTKETQYF. The chain couples TRBV4-2 to TRBJ2-5; D perhaps matches TRBD1 (6 bases). The CDR3 is 14 residues long. Trimming pared 4 bases from V and 3 bases from J, leaving 12 bases between. In germline, CDR1 is LGHNA, CDR2 YNFKEQ.

The genes are TRBV11-3 and TRBJ2-2, with 8 bases that match TRBD2. This CDR3 is 15 amino acids long. Per germline, CDR1 SGHNT and CDR2 YENEEA. Losses at the gene ends were 2 bases for V and 4 bases for J; bases not matched to a gene: 3. CDR3 protein: CASSLYGGATGELFF. The DNA of the CDR3 is TGTGCCAGCAGCTTATACGGGGGGGCCACCGGGGAGCTGTTTTTT. Drawing the rest from reference TRBV11-3 and TRBJ2-2, the complete variable domain is EAGVVQSPRYKIIEKKQPVAFWCNPISGHNTLYWYLQNLGQGPELLIRYENEEAVDDSQLPKDRFSAERLKGVDSTLKIQPAELGDSAVYLCASSLYGGATGELFFGEGSRLTVL.

The chain recombines TRBV7-9 with TRBJ1-5; D not resolved. Per germline, CDR1 SEHNR and CDR2 FQNEAQ (reference sequence). Trimming pared 1 base from V and 1 base from J, leaving 11 bases between. The CDR3 is made up of 16 amino acids. DNA of the CDR3: TGTGCCAGCAGCTTAGGGTATCCGGAGAGCAATCAGCCCCAGCATTTT. It yields the protein CASSLGYPESNQPQHF.

J is TRBJ2-1 and V is TRBV28; 8 bases match TRBD1. Looked up from germline, CDR1 is MDHEN and CDR2 is SYDVKM. The V gene end was trimmed by 5 bases and the J gene end by 9 bases; junction bases not matched to a gene: 6. The CDR3 totals 13 residues. The CDR3 loop reads CASSGGQVVEQFF. CDR3 bases: TGTGCCAGCAGTGGGGGACAGGTGGTTGAGCAGTTCTTC. The full variable domain, with the rest looked up from reference TRBV28 and TRBJ2-1, is DVKVTQSSRYLVKRTGEKVFLECVQDMDHENMFWYRQDPGLGLRLIYFSYDVKMKEKGDIPEGYSVSREKKERFSLILESASTNQTSMYLCASSGGQVVEQFFGPGTRLTVL.

The chain combines TRBV2 with TRBJ2-1; TRBD2 matches 8 bases. V was pared by 10 bases and J by 12 bases, with 5 bases of the junction left unmatched. The V gene's germline CDR1 is SNHLY and CDR2 FYNNEI. The CDR3 spans 10 residues. CDR3: CATQRERQFF. DNA of the CDR3: TGTGCCACCCAGCGGGAGAGGCAGTTCTTC.

The rearrangement joins TRBV5-6 to TRBJ1-2; D is unclear. With 0 bases removed from V and 4 bases from J, the gap between germline ends came to 16 bases. This CDR3 has 16 residues. The germline gives CDR1 SGHDT, CDR2 YYEEEE. Written as DNA, the CDR3 is TGTGCCAGCAGCTTGGCCTCCGGCCGGGTTCTCTATGGCTACACCTTC. Its translation: CASSLASGRVLYGYTF.

The chain has TRBV28 and TRBJ1-5; D might be TRBD1 (6 bases). V lost 6 bases and J 3 bases, leaving 12 bases between the germline ends. The CDR3 length is 14 residues. Germline CDR1 reads MDHEN; CDR2 reads SYDVKM. The CDR3 coding sequence is TGTGCCAGCAGCCCCACAGGGTTCAATCAGCCCCAGCATTTT. This sequence encodes CASSPTGFNQPQHF.